The rows below give T cell receptor beta chains drawn from one sample of a study of T cells in Graves' hyperthyroidism and ophthalmopathy. TCRdb itself ran the multiplex PCR reads through MiXCR, one entry per CDR3 protein. The sample carries under 200,000 distinct CDR3 sequences, around 8.9% recorded once. Sequencing was performed on blood. The source is a woman younger than 35 with Graves' hyperthyroidism that later progressed to Graves' ophthalmopathy. Both conserved end residues are part of each CDR3. Fields, in order: J gene, clone size, D gene, V gene, CDR3 protein, CDR3 DNA. A D gene is named only where the DNA matches it firmly. The size of a clone is reported for some rows only, either as once, few or many, or as a class for expanded clones.

>TRBJ1-5|many|NA|TRBV2
CASSEEGYSGPQHF
TGTGCCAGCAGTGAAGAAGGCTACTCAGGGCCCCAGCATTTT
>TRBJ1-6|NA|NA|TRBV6-1
CASRTGGSSYNSPLHF
TGTGCCAGCAGAACGGGGGGAAGCTCCTATAATTCACCCCTCCACTTT
>TRBJ2-1|many|NA|TRBV12-3/TRBV12-4
CASSLNRWGEQFF
TGTGCCAGCAGTTTAAACAGGTGGGGAGAGCAGTTCTTC
>TRBJ1-6|few|TRBD1|TRBV28
CASSPTGLRNSPLHF
TGTGCCAGCAGCCCGACAGGGTTGCGGAATTCACCCCTCCACTTT
>TRBJ1-1|many|NA|TRBV25-1
CASSEFGVNTEAFF
TGTGCCAGCAGTGAATTTGGGGTGAACACTGAAGCTTTCTTT
>TRBJ2-5|many|NA|TRBV6-1
CASSLATISLETQYF
TGTGCCAGCAGTTTAGCGACCATAAGTTTGGAGACCCAGTACTTC
>TRBJ1-5|many|NA|TRBV28
CASRPPGGNQPQHF
TGTGCCAGCCGCCCCCCGGGGGGCAATCAGCCCCAGCATTTT
>TRBJ1-1|NA|NA|TRBV6-1
CASRPGVTSTEVFF
TGTGCCAGTCGACCCGGGGTAACTAGCACTGAAGTTTTCTTT
>TRBJ2-2|NA|NA|TRBV9
CASSAFLRESSTGELFF
TGTGCCAGCAGCGCCTTCCTCAGGGAAAGTTCCACCGGGGAGCTGTTTTTT
>TRBJ1-2|many|NA|TRBV3-1
CASSQVSAGRHNYGYTF
TGTGCCAGCAGCCAAGTCTCCGCAGGGAGGCATAACTATGGCTACACCTTC
>TRBJ1-5|many|NA|TRBV7-6
CASSLEWGTNQPQHF
TGTGCCAGCAGCTTAGAGTGGGGGACTAATCAGCCCCAGCATTTT
>TRBJ2-5|few|NA|TRBV20-1
CSARGEAIQETQYF
TGCAGTGCTAGAGGGGAAGCGATCCAAGAGACCCAGTACTTC
>TRBJ2-2|many|TRBD1|TRBV12-3/TRBV12-4
CASRGGGTGELFF
TGTGCCAGCAGAGGGGGCGGGACCGGGGAGCTGTTTTTT
>TRBJ2-5|medium-sized|NA|TRBV2
CASSDGGGGQETQYF
TGTGCCAGCAGTGACGGTGGAGGCGGCCAAGAGACCCAGTACTTC
>TRBJ2-1|few|NA|TRBV12-3/TRBV12-4
CASSLGGGANEQFF
TGTGCCAGCAGTTTAGGTGGGGGGGCGAATGAGCAGTTCTTC
>TRBJ1-3|NA|NA|TRBV3-1
CASSQGYGNTIYF
TGTGCCAGCAGCCAAGGTTATGGAAACACCATATATTTT
>TRBJ2-7|NA|NA|TRBV6-2/TRBV6-3
CASSVKGGNYEQYF
TGTGCCAGCAGTGTGAAGGGGGGGAACTACGAGCAGTACTTC
>TRBJ2-3|NA|TRBD2|TRBV4-1
CASSQEGGTSGTDTQYF
TGCGCCAGCAGCCAAGAAGGGGGGACTAGCGGGACAGATACGCAGTATTTT
>TRBJ2-1|NA|NA|TRBV5-5
CASSMDGSSYNEQFF
TGTGCCAGCAGCATGGACGGAAGCTCCTACAATGAGCAGTTCTTC
>TRBJ2-7|many|NA|TRBV6-1
CASSERLYEQYF
TGTGCCAGCAGTGAACGGCTCTACGAGCAGTACTTC
>TRBJ2-7|many|TRBD2|TRBV12-3/TRBV12-4
CASRISGSFYEQYF
TGTGCCAGCAGAATTAGCGGGAGTTTTTACGAGCAGTACTTC
>TRBJ2-5|many|NA|TRBV5-1
CASERGETQYF
TGCGCCAGCGAAAGGGGGGAGACCCAGTACTTC
>TRBJ1-1|many|NA|TRBV6-2/TRBV6-3
CASRKYTEAFF
TGTGCCAGCAGAAAGTACACTGAAGCTTTCTTT
>TRBJ1-6|NA|NA|TRBV4-2
CASSQGGVRGNSPLHF
TGTGCCAGCAGCCAAGGGGGCGTACGGGGTAATTCACCCCTCCACTTT
>TRBJ2-7|many|TRBD2|TRBV20-1
CSARVLAGDYEQYF
TGCAGTGCTAGAGTTCTAGCGGGAGATTACGAGCAGTACTTC
>TRBJ2-7|NA|NA|TRBV5-5
CASSSPGSYPSYEQYF
TGTGCCAGCAGCTCCCCCGGGTCTTATCCCTCCTACGAGCAGTACTTC
>TRBJ2-3|few|NA|TRBV3-1
CASSLSGGSPSTDTQYF
TGTGCCAGCAGCCTAAGTGGGGGTTCCCCTAGCACAGATACGCAGTATTTT
>TRBJ2-5|many|TRBD1|TRBV14
CASSQQGAFETQYF
TGTGCCAGCAGCCAACAGGGGGCGTTTGAGACCCAGTACTTC
>TRBJ1-2|few|NA|TRBV5-4
CASSLVDVNYGYTF
TGTGCCAGCAGCTTGGTCGACGTCAACTATGGCTACACCTTC
>TRBJ1-6|many|TRBD1|TRBV20-1
CSATGGNSPLHF
TGCAGTGCTACAGGGGGTAATTCACCCCTCCACTTT
>TRBJ2-2|few|TRBD1|TRBV12-3/TRBV12-4
CASRNRDRNTGELFF
TGTGCCAGCAGGAACCGGGACAGGAACACCGGGGAGCTGTTTTTT
>TRBJ2-1|many|TRBD1|TRBV28
CASSSRDRSYNEQFF
TGTGCCAGCAGTTCCCGGGACAGGTCTTACAATGAGCAGTTCTTC
>TRBJ1-2|NA|NA|TRBV18
CASSPSSDYGYTF
TGTGCCAGCTCGCCTAGTTCAGATTATGGCTACACCTTC
>TRBJ1-4|many|TRBD1|TRBV3-1
CASSLTGGSINEKLFF
TGTGCCAGCAGCCTTACAGGGGGCAGTATTAATGAAAAACTGTTTTTT
>TRBJ1-5|many|TRBD1|TRBV12-3/TRBV12-4
CASSPGTGSNQPQHF
TGTGCCAGCAGCCCCGGGACAGGGAGCAATCAGCCCCAGCATTTT
>TRBJ2-1|NA|NA|TRBV6-4
CASSVSENYNEQFF
TGTGCCAGCAGTGTGTCAGAGAATTACAATGAGCAGTTCTTC
>TRBJ1-5|many|NA|TRBV20-1
CSASKGQASQPQHF
TGCAGTGCTAGCAAAGGTCAGGCCTCTCAGCCCCAGCATTTT
>TRBJ2-7|many|TRBD1|TRBV10-3
CAIEGQGSSYEQYF
TGTGCCATCGAGGGACAGGGAAGCTCCTACGAGCAGTACTTC
>TRBJ2-7|NA|TRBD1|TRBV5-4
CASSSNAGTGAYEQYF
TGTGCCAGCAGCTCGAACGCCGGGACAGGGGCCTACGAGCAGTACTTC